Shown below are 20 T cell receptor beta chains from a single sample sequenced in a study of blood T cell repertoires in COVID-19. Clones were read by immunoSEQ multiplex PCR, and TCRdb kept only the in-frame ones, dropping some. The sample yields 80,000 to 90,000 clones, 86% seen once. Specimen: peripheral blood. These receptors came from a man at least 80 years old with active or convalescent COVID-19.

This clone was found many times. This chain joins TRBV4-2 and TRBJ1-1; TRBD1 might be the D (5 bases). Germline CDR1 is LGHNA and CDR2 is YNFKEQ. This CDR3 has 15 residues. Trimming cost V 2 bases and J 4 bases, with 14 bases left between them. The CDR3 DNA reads TGTGCCAGCAGCCAACCCGGGGAGGGGTCCACTGAAGCTTTCTTT. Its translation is CASSQPGEGSTEAFF.

The CDR3 loop is CASSEMGLAGSGANVLTF. DNA of the CDR3: TGTGCCAGCAGCGAGATGGGACTAGCGGGGTCTGGGGCCAACGTCCTGACTTTC. The chain combines TRBV2 with TRBJ2-6, with 13 positions matching TRBD2. CDR3 length equals 18 residues. Losses at the gene ends were 6 bases for V and 1 base for J; bases not matched to a gene: 6. Germline values: CDR1 SNHLY, CDR2 FYNNEI. Using reference TRBV2 and TRBJ2-6 for the parts outside the CDR3, the full variable domain is EPEVTQTPSHQVTQMGQEVILRCVPISNHLYFYWYRQILGQKVEFLVSFYNNEISEKSEIFDDQFSVERPDGSNFTLKIRSTKLEDSAMYFCASSEMGLAGSGANVLTFGAGSRLTVL.

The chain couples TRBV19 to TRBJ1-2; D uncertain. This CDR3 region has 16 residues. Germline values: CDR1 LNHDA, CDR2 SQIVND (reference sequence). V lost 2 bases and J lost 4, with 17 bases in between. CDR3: CASSIPPGAGGYGYTF. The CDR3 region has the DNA TGTGCCAGTAGTATACCCCCGGGCGCGGGAGGCTATGGCTACACCTTC.

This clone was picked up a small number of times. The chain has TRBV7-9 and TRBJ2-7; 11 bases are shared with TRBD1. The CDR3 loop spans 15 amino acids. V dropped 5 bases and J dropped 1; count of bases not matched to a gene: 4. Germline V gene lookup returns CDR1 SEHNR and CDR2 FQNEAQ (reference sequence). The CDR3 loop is CASSQGQGGSYEQYF. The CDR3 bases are TGTGCCAGCAGCCAGGGACAGGGGGGTTCCTACGAGCAGTACTTC.

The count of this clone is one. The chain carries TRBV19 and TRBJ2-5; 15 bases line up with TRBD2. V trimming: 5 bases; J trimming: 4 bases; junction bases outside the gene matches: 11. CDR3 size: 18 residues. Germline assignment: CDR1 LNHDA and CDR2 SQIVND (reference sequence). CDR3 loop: CASSSGLAGGTPGETQYF. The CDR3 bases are TGTGCCAGTAGTTCGGGACTAGCGGGAGGTACCCCCGGAGAGACCCAGTACTTC. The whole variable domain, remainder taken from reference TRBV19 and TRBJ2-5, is DGGITQSPKYLFRKEGQNVTLSCEQNLNHDAMYWYRQDPGQGLRLIYYSQIVNDFQKGDIAEGYSVSREKKESFPLTVTSAQKNPTAFYLCASSSGLAGGTPGETQYFGPGTRLLVL.

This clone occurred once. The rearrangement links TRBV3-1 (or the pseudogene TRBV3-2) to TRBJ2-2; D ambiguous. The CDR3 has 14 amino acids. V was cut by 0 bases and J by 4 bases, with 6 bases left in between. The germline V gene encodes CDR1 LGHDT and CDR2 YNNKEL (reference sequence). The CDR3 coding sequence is TGTGCCAGCAGCCAAGATAGGAGCACCGGGGAGCTGTTTTTT. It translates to CASSQDRSTGELFF.

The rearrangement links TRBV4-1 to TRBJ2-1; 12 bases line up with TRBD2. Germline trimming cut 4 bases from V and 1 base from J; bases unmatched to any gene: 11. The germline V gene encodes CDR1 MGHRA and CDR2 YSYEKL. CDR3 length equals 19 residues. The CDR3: CASSPPGTSGSQSYNEQFF. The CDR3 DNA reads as TGCGCCAGCAGCCCGCCAGGGACTAGCGGGTCCCAATCCTACAATGAGCAGTTCTTC.

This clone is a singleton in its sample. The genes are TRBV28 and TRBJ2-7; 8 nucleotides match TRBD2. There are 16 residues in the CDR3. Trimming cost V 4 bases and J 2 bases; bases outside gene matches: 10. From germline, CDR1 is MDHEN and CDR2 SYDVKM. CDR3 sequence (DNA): TGTGCCAGCAGTTCCCCGGGACTAGGGTCGGCCTACGAGCAGTACTTC. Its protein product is CASSSPGLGSAYEQYF.

CDR3 DNA: TGTGCCAGCAGTGATCCACTAGCGGGAGGGCCCAATGAGCAGTTCTTC. This sequence encodes CASSDPLAGGPNEQFF. J is TRBJ2-1 and V is TRBV2; 13 nucleotides agree with TRBD2. Germline CDR1 is SNHLY and CDR2 is FYNNEI. This CDR3 contains 16 residues. V trimming: 3 bases; J trimming: 6 bases; junction bases outside the gene matches: 5.

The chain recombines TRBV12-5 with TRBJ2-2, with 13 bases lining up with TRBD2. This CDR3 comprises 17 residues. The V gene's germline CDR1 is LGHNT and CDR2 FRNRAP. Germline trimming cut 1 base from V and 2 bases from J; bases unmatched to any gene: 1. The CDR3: CASGLGTSGSNTGELFF. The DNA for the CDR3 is TGTGCTAGTGGTTTGGGGACTAGCGGGAGCAACACCGGGGAGCTGTTTTTT.

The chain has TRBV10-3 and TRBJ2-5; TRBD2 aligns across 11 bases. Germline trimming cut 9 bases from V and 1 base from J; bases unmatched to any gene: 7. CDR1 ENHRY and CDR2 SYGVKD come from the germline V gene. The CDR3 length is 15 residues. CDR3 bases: TGTGCCATTGGAAGACTAGCGGGAATCCAAGAGACCCAGTACTTC. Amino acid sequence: CAIGRLAGIQETQYF.

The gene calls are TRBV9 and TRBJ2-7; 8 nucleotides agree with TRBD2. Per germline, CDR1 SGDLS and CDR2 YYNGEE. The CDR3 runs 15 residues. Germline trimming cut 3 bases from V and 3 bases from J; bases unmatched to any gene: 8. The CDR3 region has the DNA TGTGCCAGCAGCGCCTCCGGGACTAGAGACTACGAGCAGTACTTC. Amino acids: CASSASGTRDYEQYF.

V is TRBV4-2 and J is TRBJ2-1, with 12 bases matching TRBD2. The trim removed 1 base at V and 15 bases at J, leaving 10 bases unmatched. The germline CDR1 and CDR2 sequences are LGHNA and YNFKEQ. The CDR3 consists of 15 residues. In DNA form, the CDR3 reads TGTGCCAGCAGCCAAGCGACTAGCGGGAGTAGCTGGCTGTTCTTC. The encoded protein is CASSQATSGSSWLFF.

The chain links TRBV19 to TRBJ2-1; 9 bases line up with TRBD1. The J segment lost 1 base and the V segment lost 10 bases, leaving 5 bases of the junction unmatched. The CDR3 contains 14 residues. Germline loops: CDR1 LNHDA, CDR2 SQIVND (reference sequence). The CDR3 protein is CATNRGLSYNEQFF. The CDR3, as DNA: TGTGCCACCAACAGGGGGCTTTCCTACAATGAGCAGTTCTTC.

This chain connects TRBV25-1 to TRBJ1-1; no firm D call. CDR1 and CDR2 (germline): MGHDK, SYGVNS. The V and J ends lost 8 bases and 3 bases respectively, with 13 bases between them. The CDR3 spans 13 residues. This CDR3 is CASGNQRYTEAFF. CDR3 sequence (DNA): TGTGCCAGCGGTAACCAGCGGTACACTGAAGCTTTCTTT. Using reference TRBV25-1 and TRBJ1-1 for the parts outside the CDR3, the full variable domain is EADIYQTPRYLVIGTGKKITLECSQTMGHDKMYWYQQDPGMELHLIHYSYGVNSTEKGDLSSESTVSRIRTEHFPLTLESARPSHTSQYLCASGNQRYTEAFFGQGTRLTVV.

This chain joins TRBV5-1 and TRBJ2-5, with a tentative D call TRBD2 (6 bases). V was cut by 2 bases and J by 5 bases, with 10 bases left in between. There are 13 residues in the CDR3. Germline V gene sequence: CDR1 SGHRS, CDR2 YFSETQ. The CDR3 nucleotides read TGCGCCAGCAGCTTCGGGGGTTTGGAGACCCAGTACTTC. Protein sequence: CASSFGGLETQYF. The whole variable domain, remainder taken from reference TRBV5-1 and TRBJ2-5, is KAGVTQTPRYLIKTRGQQVTLSCSPISGHRSVSWYQQTPGQGLQFLFEYFSETQRNKGNFPGRFSGRQFSNSRSEMNVSTLELGDSALYLCASSFGGLETQYFGPGTRLLVL.

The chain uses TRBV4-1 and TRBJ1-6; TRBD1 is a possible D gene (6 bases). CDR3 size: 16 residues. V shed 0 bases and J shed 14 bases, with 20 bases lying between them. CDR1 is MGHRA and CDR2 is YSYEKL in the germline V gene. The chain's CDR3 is CASSQDGGAGRRTLHF. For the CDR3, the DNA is TGCGCCAGCAGCCAAGATGGGGGGGCAGGGCGTCGAACCCTCCACTTT.

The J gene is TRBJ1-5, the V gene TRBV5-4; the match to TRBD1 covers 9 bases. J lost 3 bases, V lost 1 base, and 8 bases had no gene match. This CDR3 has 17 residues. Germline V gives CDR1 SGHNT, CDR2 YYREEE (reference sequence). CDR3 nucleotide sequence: TGTGCCAGCAGCTTGTTCTCCGGGACAGGGATCAATCAGCCCCAGCATTTT. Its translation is CASSLFSGTGINQPQHF. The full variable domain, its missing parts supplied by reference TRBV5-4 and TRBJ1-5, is ETGVTQSPTHLIKTRGQQVTLRCSSQSGHNTVSWYQQALGQGPQFIFQYYREEENGRGNFPPRFSGLQFPNYSSELNVNALELDDSALYLCASSLFSGTGINQPQHFGDGTRLSIL.

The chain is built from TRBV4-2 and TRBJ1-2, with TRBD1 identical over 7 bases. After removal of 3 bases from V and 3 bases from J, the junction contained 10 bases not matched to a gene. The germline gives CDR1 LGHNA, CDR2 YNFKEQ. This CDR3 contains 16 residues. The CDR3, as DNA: TGTGCCAGCAGCCATTTGGACAAGGGGGCTGACTATGGCTACACCTTC. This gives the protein CASSHLDKGADYGYTF.

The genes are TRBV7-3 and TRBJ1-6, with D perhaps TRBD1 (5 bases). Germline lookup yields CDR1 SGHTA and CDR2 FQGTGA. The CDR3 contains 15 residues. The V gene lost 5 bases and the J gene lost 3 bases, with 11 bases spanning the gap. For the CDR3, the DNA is TGTGCCAGCAGCCTTACAGGATACTATAATTCACCCCTCCACTTT. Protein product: CASSLTGYYNSPLHF.